This T cell receptor (beta chain) was profiled in a study of cytomegalovirus exposure and HLA in healthy donors. Study in general: Early released data had tens of millions of unique TCRs, all coming from HLA-typed donors. The study, taken as a whole, reports: Listed as cytomegalovirus-associated were 170 or so TCR beta chains. In a later analysis, TCR beta V- and J-gene trimming was associated with a missense DCLRE1C variant.

Notes on this clone: The target antigen is unknown.

Each donor was nominally healthy when sampled (though unrecorded immune exposures were likely). V lost 6 bases, J lost 13 bases, and 10 bases lay in between. Germline lookup yields CDR1 SGHAT and CDR2 FQNNGV. CDR3 length equals 11 residues. Vbeta (60) and Jbeta (13) primers were used in the PCR. TCRdb's table, derived via immunoSEQ multiplex PCR, lists solely in-frame clones and lacks some. The table has over 85,000 clones, 75% to 90% seen once. The TCR comes from a middle-aged man in good health and CMV-seronegative. Sequenced material: PBMCs. V and J are TRBV11-2 and TRBJ1-6; D remains ambiguous. CDR3 sequence (DNA): TGTGCCAGCAGGCGGGGAGACCCCCTCCACTTT. It is translated as CASRRGDPLHF. Complete variable domain (other parts from reference TRBV11-2 and TRBJ1-6): EAGVAQSPRYKIIEKRQSVAFWCNPISGHATLYWYQQILGQGPKLLIQFQNNGVVDDSQLPKDRFSAERLKGVDSTLKIQPAKLEDSAVYLCASRRGDPLHFGNGTRLTVT.